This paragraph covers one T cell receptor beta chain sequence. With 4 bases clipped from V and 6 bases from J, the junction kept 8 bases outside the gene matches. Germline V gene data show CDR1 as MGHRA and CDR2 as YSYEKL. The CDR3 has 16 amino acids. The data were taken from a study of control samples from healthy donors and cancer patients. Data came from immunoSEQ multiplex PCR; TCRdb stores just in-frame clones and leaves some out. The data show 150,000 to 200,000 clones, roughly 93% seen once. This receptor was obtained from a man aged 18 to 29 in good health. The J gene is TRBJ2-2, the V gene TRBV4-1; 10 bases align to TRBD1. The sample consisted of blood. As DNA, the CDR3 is TGCGCCAGCAGCCCACGGACAGGGGGTTCGGCCGGGGAGCTGTTTTTT. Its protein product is CASSPRTGGSAGELFF.